A single sample is the source of the 27 T cell receptor beta chains below, sequenced in a study of cytomegalovirus exposure and HLA in healthy donors. The PCR was carried out with 60 Vbeta primers and 13 Jbeta primers. Only in-frame clones appear in the TCRdb table, and some are missing; sequencing was by immunoSEQ multiplex PCR. The sample carries around 210,000 clones, 70% to 90% recorded once. The sample was PBMCs. The origin of the receptors is a girl aged 2 to 10 in good health and CMV-seronegative.

Here the CDR3 reads CASSQGRDKGKLFF. The CDR3 DNA sequence: TGTGCCAGCAGCCAAGGCCGGGACAAGGGAAAACTGTTTTTT. This chain links TRBV7-9 with TRBJ1-4, with D perhaps matching TRBD1 (6 bases). The CDR3 totals 14 residues. Germline V CDR1 and CDR2: SEHNR, FQNEAQ (reference sequence). The ends were cut back, 5 bases at V and 10 bases at J, with 17 bases in the middle.

The chain has TRBV6-1 and TRBJ2-1, with D hard to call. Germline V gene sequence: CDR1 MNHNS, CDR2 SASEGT. Trimming took 6 bases from V and 8 from J, leaving 14 bases between them. The CDR3 loop spans 13 amino acids. This CDR3 is CASRGRSIDEQFF. In DNA, the CDR3 is TGTGCCAGCAGGGGCAGGTCGATAGATGAGCAGTTCTTC.

This chain connects TRBV6-6 to TRBJ1-1; 7 bases match TRBD1. Looked up from germline, CDR1 is MNHNY and CDR2 is SVGAGI (reference sequence). The V and J ends lost 2 bases and 11 bases, in that order; junction bases with no gene match: 5. The CDR3 spans 12 residues. The CDR3 nucleotides are TGTGCCAGCAGTTACCCAGGGGGACGGGCTTTCTTT. Protein product: CASSYPGGRAFF.

Only one count was recorded for this clone. The CDR3 reads CASGPGNEQFF. CDR3 DNA: TGTGCTAGTGGTCCCGGGAATGAGCAGTTCTTC. The genes are TRBV12-5 and TRBJ2-1; D is undetermined. V gave up 5 bases and J gave up 7 bases, with 6 bases separating them. In germline, CDR1 is LGHNT, CDR2 FRNRAP. The CDR3 spans 11 residues.

The chain joins TRBV10-1 to TRBJ2-2; D gene unclear. The CDR3 loop spans 14 amino acids. The germline V gene encodes CDR1 WNHNN and CDR2 SYGVQD (reference sequence). Trimming stripped 3 bases from V and 1 base from J, with 6 bases between. CDR3 in DNA: TGCGCCAGCAGTGACTCTCTGAACACCGGGGAGCTGTTTTTT. The encoded protein is CASSDSLNTGELFF.

The genes are TRBV5-6 and TRBJ2-5; TRBD2 might be the D (6 bases). The CDR3 is 12 amino acids. Germline V gives CDR1 SGHDT, CDR2 YYEEEE. The V gene lost 4 bases and the J gene lost 7 bases, with 11 bases spanning the gap. CDR3 coding DNA: TGTGCCAGCAGCGTGCAGGGAGGGACCCAGTACTTC. Its translation: CASSVQGGTQYF.

V is TRBV4-2 and J is TRBJ2-1; 10 nucleotides agree with TRBD2. V was pared by 0 bases and J by 8 bases, with 13 bases of the junction left unmatched. The germline V gene has CDR1 LGHNA and CDR2 YNFKEQ. CDR3 size: 18 residues. The CDR3 loop reads CASSQEFRPSGRVYEQFF. The CDR3 DNA is TGTGCCAGCAGCCAAGAATTTAGACCCAGCGGGAGGGTCTATGAGCAGTTCTTC.

This sequence joins TRBV11-2 and TRBJ1-2, with D tentatively TRBD1 (5 bases). V was shortened by 1 base and J by 3 bases, with 9 bases between the two germline ends. Germline CDR1 and CDR2: SGHAT and FQNNGV. This CDR3 contains 14 residues. The CDR3 reads CASSLGFRDYGYTF. The CDR3 nucleotides read TGTGCCAGCAGCTTAGGATTCAGGGACTATGGCTACACCTTC.

The chain has TRBV11-2 and TRBJ1-4; no clear D gene. The ends were cut back, 0 bases at V and 2 bases at J, with 4 bases in the middle. CDR1 and CDR2 (germline): SGHAT, FQNNGV. CDR3 length equals 14 residues. CDR3 bases: TGTGCCAGCAGCTTAGAGGCCACTAATGAAAAACTGTTTTTT. This translates into CASSLEATNEKLFF.

The rearrangement joins TRBV5-6 to TRBJ1-1, with D uncertain. Germline lookup yields CDR1 SGHDT and CDR2 YYEEEE. The CDR3 has 14 amino acids. Trimming took 7 bases from V and 0 from J, leaving 13 bases between them. CDR3 DNA: TGTGCCAGCCCCCCCCTCCTTGTGAACACTGAAGCTTTCTTT. Its protein is CASPPLLVNTEAFF.

This CDR3 is CASSQVTGDYGYTF. CDR3 bases: TGCGCCAGCAGCCAAGTAACAGGGGACTATGGCTACACCTTC. The chain has TRBV4-1 and TRBJ1-2; 7 positions agree with TRBD1. From germline, CDR1 is MGHRA and CDR2 YSYEKL. CDR3 length equals 14 residues. The ends lost 1 base at V and 3 bases at J; junction bases unmatched: 2.

This rearrangement joins TRBV2 to TRBJ2-3, with TRBD1 as a possible D gene (6 bases). The CDR3 is 15 amino acids. V was pared by 5 bases and J by 2 bases, with 14 bases between. Germline V gene data show CDR1 as SNHLY and CDR2 as FYNNEI. This CDR3 reads CASSLQGRDTDTQYF. The CDR3 DNA reads TGTGCCAGCAGTTTACAGGGTAGGGACACAGATACGCAGTATTTT.

This rearrangement joins TRBV2 to TRBJ2-5; the D is unclear. This CDR3 region has 13 residues. The germline V and J ends were trimmed by 7 bases and 5 bases, with 14 bases remaining between them. From germline, CDR1 is SNHLY and CDR2 FYNNEI. The CDR3: CASNRVTVETQYF. CDR3 bases: TGTGCCAGCAATCGAGTAACGGTCGAGACCCAGTACTTC.

The rearrangement links TRBV19 to TRBJ1-2; TRBD1 matches at 7 bases. The CDR3 consists of 12 residues. Per germline, CDR1 LNHDA and CDR2 SQIVND (reference sequence). V dropped 5 bases and J dropped 3; count of bases not matched to a gene: 0. The chain's CDR3 is CASSDRDYGYTF. The CDR3 nucleotides read TGTGCCAGTAGTGACAGGGACTATGGCTACACCTTC. Variable domain in full (rest from reference TRBV19 and TRBJ1-2): DGGITQSPKYLFRKEGQNVTLSCEQNLNHDAMYWYRQDPGQGLRLIYYSQIVNDFQKGDIAEGYSVSREKKESFPLTVTSAQKNPTAFYLCASSDRDYGYTFGSGTRLTVV.

The rearrangement joins TRBV29-1 to TRBJ1-2; possibly TRBD1 for D (5 bases). The germline CDR1 and CDR2 sequences are SQVTM and ANQGSEA. Trimming took off 4 bases at V and 5 bases at J, with 5 bases between the two ends. This CDR3 contains 10 residues. CDR3 protein: CSVAGYGYTF. In nucleotides, the CDR3 is TGCAGCGTTGCAGGGTATGGCTACACCTTC.

The CDR3 protein is CASSPDRAYPYEQYF. The CDR3 DNA reads TGTGCCAGCAGCCCCGACAGGGCCTACCCCTACGAGCAGTACTTC. The rearrangement links TRBV7-9 to TRBJ2-7; TRBD1 matches 7 bases. J gave up 2 bases and V 5 bases, and 9 bases lay outside the gene matches. The CDR3 consists of 15 residues. CDR1 is SEHNR and CDR2 is FQNEAQ in the germline V gene (reference sequence).

The chain carries TRBV27 and TRBJ2-7; the match to TRBD1 covers 10 bases. The CDR3 length is 17 residues. The germline gives CDR1 MNHEY, CDR2 SMNVEV (reference sequence). Trimming took 4 bases from V and 2 from J; bases not matched to a gene: 11. CDR3 residues: CASSSLMTGGAAYEQYF. The CDR3 DNA sequence: TGTGCCAGCAGTTCCCTGATGACAGGGGGCGCCGCCTACGAGCAGTACTTC.

V usage is TRBV6-5 and J usage is TRBJ1-1; tentative D call: TRBD1 (5 bases). Trimming left V 3 bases short and J 4 bases short, with 15 bases between. This CDR3 region has 15 residues. Germline V gives CDR1 MNHEY, CDR2 SVGAGI. The CDR3: CASSYRAGRFTEAFF. In nucleotides, the CDR3 is TGTGCCAGCAGTTATAGGGCAGGGAGGTTCACTGAAGCTTTCTTT.

The chain couples TRBV30 to TRBJ2-1; 15 nucleotides line up with TRBD2. The CDR3 is made up of 16 amino acids. V dropped 1 base and J dropped 10; count of bases not matched to a gene: 8. Germline CDR1 GTSNPN, CDR2 SVGIG (reference sequence). Here the CDR3 reads CAWSGGTSGRLKEQFF. The CDR3 DNA reads as TGTGCCTGGAGTGGGGGGACTAGCGGGAGGTTAAAGGAGCAGTTCTTC.

The chain has TRBV5-1 and TRBJ2-5; a possible D gene is TRBD1 (6 bases). V was shortened by 4 bases and J by 1 base, with 11 bases between the two germline ends. Germline CDR1 reads SGHRS; CDR2 reads YFSETQ. This CDR3 is built from 14 residues. The CDR3 sequence is CASSVETGQETQYF. Here the CDR3 DNA reads TGCGCCAGCAGCGTCGAGACAGGCCAAGAGACCCAGTACTTC.

The J gene is TRBJ1-4, the V gene TRBV2; weak D call: TRBD1 (6 bases). V lost 0 bases and J 6 bases, leaving 11 bases between the germline ends. CDR3 length equals 15 residues. CDR1 and CDR2 from the germline V gene are SNHLY and FYNNEI. The CDR3 coding sequence is TGTGCCAGCAGTGAAGCGTTGGGGGGGCATGAAAAACTGTTTTTT. Its protein product is CASSEALGGHEKLFF.

For this clone: One end of the junction is discordant with germline, which a read error may explain. V usage is TRBV7-9 and J usage is TRBJ1-2; 7 bases line up with TRBD1. Germline lookup yields CDR1 SEHNR and CDR2 FQNEAQ (reference sequence). This CDR3 spans 15 amino acids. CDR3: CSSSFRGGAEDGYTF. The CDR3 DNA reads as TGTTCCAGCAGCTTCAGAGGGGGCGCGGAAGACGGCTACACCTTC.

This chain links TRBV2 with TRBJ2-5; a possible D gene is TRBD1 (5 bases). Germline loops: CDR1 SNHLY, CDR2 FYNNEI. V lost 4 bases and J lost 2, with 8 bases in between. The CDR3 has 13 amino acids. In DNA, the CDR3 is TGTGCCAGCAGTGTTGCAGGGCAAGAGACCCAGTACTTC. Its translation: CASSVAGQETQYF.

This chain connects TRBV27 to TRBJ1-6; a weak D match, TRBD1 (5 bases). The CDR3 is 17 residues long. V shed 2 bases and J shed 7 bases, with 18 bases lying between them. Germline V CDR1 and CDR2: MNHEY, SMNVEV (reference sequence). CDR3 sequence: CASSLDSPRKGNSPLHF. For the CDR3, the DNA is TGTGCCAGCAGTTTAGACTCGCCTCGGAAGGGGAATTCACCCCTCCACTTT.

The rearrangement joins TRBV19 to TRBJ2-5; TRBD1 matches 7 bases. CDR1 and CDR2 (germline): LNHDA, SQIVND (reference sequence). The trim removed 5 bases at V and 5 bases at J, leaving 8 bases unmatched. This CDR3 spans 14 amino acids. As DNA, the CDR3 is TGTGCCAGTAGTGGGACAGCCACCGGGGAGACCCAGTACTTC. Amino acids: CASSGTATGETQYF. The full variable domain, its missing parts supplied by reference TRBV19 and TRBJ2-5, is DGGITQSPKYLFRKEGQNVTLSCEQNLNHDAMYWYRQDPGQGLRLIYYSQIVNDFQKGDIAEGYSVSREKKESFPLTVTSAQKNPTAFYLCASSGTATGETQYFGPGTRLLVL.

This clone was counted only a few times. V is TRBV5-1 and J is TRBJ2-4, with D perhaps TRBD2 (6 bases). In germline, CDR1 is SGHRS, CDR2 YFSETQ. V lost 2 bases, J lost 2 bases, and 14 bases lay in between. There are 16 residues in the CDR3. This chain's CDR3 is CASSLGRELTKNIQYF. CDR3 sequence (DNA): TGCGCCAGCAGCTTAGGTCGGGAGTTGACCAAAAACATTCAGTACTTC.

The chain is built from TRBV9 and TRBJ2-1; D is uncertain. The ends were cut back, 4 bases at V and 3 bases at J, with 14 bases in the middle. From germline, CDR1 is SGDLS and CDR2 YYNGEE. The CDR3 runs to 15 residues. The CDR3 nucleotides are TGTGCCAGCAGCCTCGCGACTGGTTTCTACAATGAGCAGTTCTTC. This sequence encodes CASSLATGFYNEQFF.